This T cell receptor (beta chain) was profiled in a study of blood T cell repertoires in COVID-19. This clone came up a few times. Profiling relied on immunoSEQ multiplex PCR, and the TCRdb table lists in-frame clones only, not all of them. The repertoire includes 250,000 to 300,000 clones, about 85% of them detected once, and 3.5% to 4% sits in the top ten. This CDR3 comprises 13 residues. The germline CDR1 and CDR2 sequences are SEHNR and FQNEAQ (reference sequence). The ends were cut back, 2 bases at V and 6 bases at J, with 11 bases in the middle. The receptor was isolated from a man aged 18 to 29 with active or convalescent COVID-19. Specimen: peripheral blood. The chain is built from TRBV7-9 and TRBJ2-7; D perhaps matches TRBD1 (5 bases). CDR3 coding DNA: TGTGCCAGCAGCTTAACAACAGGAACCGAGCAGTACTTC. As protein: CASSLTTGTEQYF.